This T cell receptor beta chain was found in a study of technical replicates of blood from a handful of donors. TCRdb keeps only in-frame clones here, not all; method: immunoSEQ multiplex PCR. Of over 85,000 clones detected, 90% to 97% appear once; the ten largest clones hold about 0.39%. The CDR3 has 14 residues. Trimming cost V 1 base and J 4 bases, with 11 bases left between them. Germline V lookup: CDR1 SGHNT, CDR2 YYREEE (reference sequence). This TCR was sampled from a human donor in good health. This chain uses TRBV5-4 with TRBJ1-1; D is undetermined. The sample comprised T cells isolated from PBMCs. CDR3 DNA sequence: TGTGCCAGCAGCTTGATCGGGTTTGGCACTGAAGCTTTCTTT. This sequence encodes CASSLIGFGTEAFF.